This TCR beta chain was captured in a study of T cells in Graves' hyperthyroidism and ophthalmopathy. Trimming stripped 1 base from V and 7 bases from J, with 10 bases between. Per the germline V gene, CDR1 is SGHTA and CDR2 is FQGNSA. This CDR3 has 13 residues. A remark on this clonotype: The antigen remains undetermined.

Amplification targeted TCR beta CDR3 regions from RNA transcripts. TCR CDR3 regions were first amplified by RT-PCR with HTBI primers. MiXCR, run by TCRdb on the multiplex PCR reads, gives a single entry per CDR3 protein. The repertoire holds approximately 610,000 distinct CDR3 sequences, roughly 14% seen once, with roughly 4.5% in the top ten. Ophthalmopathy in the patients scored at least 3 on Clinical Activity Score and at least 4 on NOSPECS grade, lasting under 3 months. Notes on the study in general: In blood, most of the thyroid clonotypes expanded above 0.001 were also present.

Material for sequencing was blood. The receptor was derived from a middle-aged woman with Graves' ophthalmopathy. The chain links TRBV7-2 to TRBJ1-1, with D unclear. The chain's CDR3 is CASSLGRGFEAFF. CDR3 in DNA: TGTGCCAGCAGCTTAGGGCGAGGGTTTGAAGCTTTCTTT.